This paragraph reports one T cell receptor (beta chain). Its antigen remains unknown. This is likely a read error, given that the CDR3 carries no conserved phenylalanine or tryptophan at its end. This sample was taken from a study of blood T cells in healthy people across ages. Study-wide results and caveats: Expanded clonotype shifts may have been confounded, as the donors had an unknown CMV status.

V lost 6 bases to trimming and J lost 2 bases, with 5 bases between them. The CDR3 is 10 amino acids. The germline gives CDR1 SQVTM, CDR2 ANQGSEA. The authors ran a second PCR of roughly 6 to 12 cycles using a sample-barcoded 5' primer and a J-beta primer mix. TCRdb reprocessed the 5' RACE reads with MiXCR, giving one entry per CDR3 protein. Among fewer than 600,000 distinct CDR3 sequences listed, 27% were seen once. This same sample was also taken into another study, of T cells of mothers and their children.

The V call is TRBV29-1, the J call TRBJ2-7; no reliable D call. The receptor's source is a boy between 2 and 10 years old in good health. Input material: blood. CDR3 in DNA: TGCAGCGTGGCTACCTACGAGCAGTACTTA. The encoded protein is CSVATYEQYL.